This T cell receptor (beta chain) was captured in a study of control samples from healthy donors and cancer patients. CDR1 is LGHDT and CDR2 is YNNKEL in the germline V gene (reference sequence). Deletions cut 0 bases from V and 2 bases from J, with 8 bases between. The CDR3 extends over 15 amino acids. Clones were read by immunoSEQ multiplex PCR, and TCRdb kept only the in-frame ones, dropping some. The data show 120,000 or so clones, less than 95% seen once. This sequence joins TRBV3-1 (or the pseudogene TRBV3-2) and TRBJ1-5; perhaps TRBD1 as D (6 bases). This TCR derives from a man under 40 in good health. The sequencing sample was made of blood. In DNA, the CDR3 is TGTGCCAGCAGCCAAGACAGGGGTCGCAATCAGCCCCAGCATTTT. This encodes CASSQDRGRNQPQHF.